Listed below are T cell receptor beta chains from one sample, sequenced in a study of cytomegalovirus exposure and HLA in healthy donors. Clones were sequenced by immunoSEQ multiplex PCR, and TCRdb holds only the in-frame ones, with some missing. The data contain approximately 140,000 clones, roughly 80% of them singletons. Sequenced sample: PBMCs. The receptor set was obtained from an older woman in good health and CMV-seronegative. Each CDR3 is given with its conserved first and last residue. Fields, in order: J gene, V gene, D gene, clone size, CDR3 DNA, CDR3 protein. D genes are given only for firm matches. The size of a clone is reported for some rows only, either as once, few or many, or as a class for expanded clones.

TRBJ1-6,TRBV28,TRBD1,NA,TGTGCCAGCCGTCGGCAGGGGGCGTATAATTCACCCCTCCACTTT,CASRRQGAYNSPLHF
TRBJ2-7,TRBV7-6,TRBD2,NA,TGTGCCAGCAGCCCCCGGACTAGCGGGAGCTACGAGCAGTACTTC,CASSPRTSGSYEQYF
TRBJ2-3,TRBV21-1,NA,NA,TGTGCCAGCAGCAACAAGGGTACAGGGGTGGGTTGCACAGATACGCAGTATTTT,CASSNKGTGVGCTDTQYF
TRBJ2-7,TRBV19,NA,NA,TGTGCCAGTAGTCCCTTGGACAGTCTCTACGAGCAGTACTTC,CASSPLDSLYEQYF
TRBJ2-1,TRBV27,TRBD2,NA,TGTGCCAGCAGTCTTAGCGGGAGGAAACACAATGAGCAGTTCTTC,CASSLSGRKHNEQFF
TRBJ2-1,TRBV7-6,NA,NA,TGTGCCAGCAGCTTATTGAGCAATGAGCAGTTCTTC,CASSLLSNEQFF
TRBJ1-1,TRBV7-9,TRBD1,NA,TGTGCCAGCAGCTCCCCGGGACAGGGAGTGCCTGAAGCTTTCTTT,CASSSPGQGVPEAFF
TRBJ1-1,TRBV6-1,NA,NA,TGTGCCAGCAACAAGGAGGTGTGGACTGAAGCTTTCTTT,CASNKEVWTEAFF
TRBJ2-2,TRBV28,TRBD2,NA,TGTGCCAGCAGTGTACTAGCGGGAGGGCGTGCCACCGGGGAGCTGTTTTTT,CASSVLAGGRATGELFF
TRBJ2-7,TRBV6-5,NA,NA,TGTGCCAGCCATCGCCCAGGGACTGGGAGCTACGAGCAGTACTTC,CASHRPGTGSYEQYF
TRBJ2-1,TRBV5-1,NA,NA,TGCGCCAGCAGCTTGGAGAGGACACGGGGGATCTATGAGCAGTTCTTC,CASSLERTRGIYEQFF
TRBJ1-2,TRBV30,NA,NA,TGTGCCTGGAGTGGAGGTCTCGCTAACTATGGCTACACCTTC,CAWSGGLANYGYTF
TRBJ1-4,TRBV30,NA,NA,TGTGCCTGGAAACCCCTTGGACAGAAGAATGAAAAACTGTTTTTT,CAWKPLGQKNEKLFF
TRBJ1-6,TRBV5-1,TRBD1,NA,TGCGCCAGCAGCTCGTGGGACAGGGAAAATTCACCCCTCCACTTT,CASSSWDRENSPLHF
TRBJ1-1,TRBV11-2,NA,NA,TGTGCCAGCAGCTTCGGGGTAATCGGGGTGAACACTGAAGCTTTCTTT,CASSFGVIGVNTEAFF
TRBJ2-5,TRBV5-4,NA,NA,TGTGCCAGCAGCCTCCGGACTCGAGGAGAGACCCAGTACTTC,CASSLRTRGETQYF
TRBJ2-3,TRBV6-5,NA,NA,TGTGCCAGCAGTTACCCTACCAGGTGGAGGGATACGCAGTATTTT,CASSYPTRWRDTQYF
TRBJ1-1,TRBV28,NA,NA,TGTGCCAGCAGTAGTCTAGAAAACACTGAAGCTTTCTTT,CASSSLENTEAFF
TRBJ2-4,TRBV5-1,NA,NA,TGCGCCAGCAGCTCATCGGGGGGCAGGAACATTCAGTACTTC,CASSSSGGRNIQYF
TRBJ2-6,TRBV7-8,NA,NA,TGTGCCAGCAGCTTAAACGCAGGGTCCGGGGCCAACGTCCTGACTTTC,CASSLNAGSGANVLTF
TRBJ2-1,TRBV6-6,TRBD2,NA,TGTGCCAGCAGAGGAACTAGCGGGTTAGAGCAGTTCTTC,CASRGTSGLEQFF
TRBJ2-7,TRBV7-9,TRBD1,NA,TGTGCCAGCAGCTTGGGACAGGGGGTAAACTCCTACGAGCAGTACTTC,CASSLGQGVNSYEQYF
TRBJ1-5,TRBV5-1,NA,NA,TGCGCCAGCAGCGTGGTCCCCGGTGATCAGCCCCAGCATTTT,CASSVVPGDQPQHF
TRBJ1-2,TRBV5-1,NA,NA,TGCGCCAGCAGCTTGCGGACAGCAAACTATGGCTACACCTTC,CASSLRTANYGYTF
TRBJ1-5,TRBV19,TRBD1,NA,TGTGCCAGTCAGACAGGGGAGCGAGGTAGGGGCAATCAGCCCCAGCATTTT,CASQTGERGRGNQPQHF
TRBJ2-7,TRBV14,TRBD1,NA,TGTGCCAGCAGCCGAAGACAGGGTTCGGACGAGCAGTACTTC,CASSRRQGSDEQYF
TRBJ2-1,TRBV11-2,NA,NA,TGTGCCAGCAGCTTATCGGGAGCGGAGGACGAGCAGTTCTTC,CASSLSGAEDEQFF
TRBJ1-6,TRBV9,TRBD1,NA,TGTGCCAGCAGCAGGGGGGACAGGGGTCTGTCACCCCTCCACTTT,CASSRGDRGLSPLHF
TRBJ2-1,TRBV28,TRBD1,NA,TGTGCCAGCAGACTAGGGACAGGGGGTGAGCAGTTCTTC,CASRLGTGGEQFF
TRBJ1-1,TRBV28,NA,NA,TGTGCCAGCAGTAAAAATAGGATTAACTCCCCTATACGGGGATGGACTGAAGCTTTCTTT,CASSKNRINSPIRGWTEAFF
TRBJ1-3,TRBV30,TRBD1,NA,TGTGCCTGGAGTACCCCAGGGGGTCTCTCTGGAAACACCATATATTTT,CAWSTPGGLSGNTIYF
TRBJ1-2,TRBV19,NA,NA,TGTGCCAGTAGGCCAACCGGGAGCTATGGCTACACCTTC,CASRPTGSYGYTF
TRBJ1-5,TRBV6-1,TRBD1,NA,TGTGCCACCGCGACAGGGGTCAATCAGCCCCAGCATTTT,CATATGVNQPQHF
TRBJ2-3,TRBV28,TRBD2,NA,TGTGCCAGCAGTCTCAGCGGGAGCAAGACAGATACGCAGTATTTT,CASSLSGSKTDTQYF
TRBJ2-5,TRBV11-2,TRBD2,NA,TGTGCCAGCAGCTCGACGACAAAACGGGGGGGGAGGGAGACCCAGTACTTC,CASSSTTKRGGRETQYF
TRBJ2-3,TRBV18,TRBD1,NA,TGTGCCAGCTCCTGGACAGGGTCCAAGGATACGCAGTATTTT,CASSWTGSKDTQYF
TRBJ1-2,TRBV6-1,NA,NA,TGTGCCAGCCGGCGGGGGGGGCCGTATGGCTACACCTTC,CASRRGGPYGYTF
TRBJ2-7,TRBV9,NA,NA,TGTGCCAGCAGCTCCCGGTTGGACCGAGGGTACGAGCAGTACTTC,CASSSRLDRGYEQYF
TRBJ2-7,TRBV7-9,NA,NA,TGTGCCAGCAGCGTTAACAGGCCACCCTACGAGCAGTACTTC,CASSVNRPPYEQYF
TRBJ2-7,TRBV28,TRBD1,NA,TGTGCCAGCAGCTCACCGGGACAGGGCGTACCCTACGAGCAGTACTTC,CASSSPGQGVPYEQYF
TRBJ1-2,TRBV27,NA,NA,TGTGCCAGCAGTTCCCGGACCTCGACAGGATTTTTTGGCTACACCTTC,CASSSRTSTGFFGYTF
TRBJ1-4,TRBV27,TRBD1,once,TGTGCCAGCAGTTTGGGGACAGCAACTAATGAAAAACTGTTTTTT,CASSLGTATNEKLFF
TRBJ2-7,TRBV5-1,TRBD1,NA,TGCGCCAGCAGCTTGGGACAGGGTGACGAGCAGTACTTC,CASSLGQGDEQYF
TRBJ2-5,TRBV28,TRBD1,NA,TGTGCCAGCAGTTTACCCCTCCCCACAGGGGTCCAGTACTTC,CASSLPLPTGVQYF
TRBJ2-7,TRBV6-4,TRBD1,few,TGTGCCCGCAAAACCCTCAGGGGGGAGCAGTACTTC,CARKTLRGEQYF
TRBJ1-1,TRBV5-4,TRBD1,NA,TGTGCCAGCAGTTACACAGGGGTGAACACTGAAGCTTTCTTT,CASSYTGVNTEAFF
TRBJ2-3,TRBV5-4,TRBD2,NA,TGTGCCAGCAGCCCCCTAGCGGGAGAAGATACGCAGTATTTT,CASSPLAGEDTQYF
TRBJ1-1,TRBV11-3,TRBD1,NA,TGTGCCAGCAGCCCACAAACAGGGGGAGAAGCTTTCTTT,CASSPQTGGEAFF
TRBJ2-7,TRBV14,TRBD2,NA,TGTGCCAGCAGCCCAGGACTAGCGGGGCACGAGCAGTACTTC,CASSPGLAGHEQYF
TRBJ2-7,TRBV11-2,NA,NA,TGTGCCAGCAGCTTGGGGCCCGCGTACGAGCAGTACTTC,CASSLGPAYEQYF
TRBJ2-5,TRBV11-3,NA,NA,TGTGCCAGCAGCTTAGATTGGGGACACGGGGAGACCCAGTACTTC,CASSLDWGHGETQYF
TRBJ1-2,TRBV11-2,TRBD1,NA,TGTGCCAGCTTCCCGGGGACAGGCAAAACGTCTAACTATGGCTACACCTTC,CASFPGTGKTSNYGYTF